These T cell receptor beta chains were read from a single sample in a study of identical twins. TCRdb fed the 5' RACE reads into MiXCR, producing one record per CDR3 protein. Of 350,000 to 600,000 distinct CDR3 sequences in the sample, 13% to 15% were seen once. This sample was also put to use in a study of yellow fever vaccine responses in identical twins.

Input material: CD4+ T cells sorted from blood. The receptors here all came from a woman between 18 and 29 years old in good health. The CDR3 runs from the conserved cysteine through the conserved F or W. The D gene is left open where the match is weak. Clone size is shown for a subset of rows, as once, few, many or a class of expanded clone.

v_gene	d_gene	abundance	j_gene	CDR3nt	CDR3aa
TRBV24-1	TRBD1	few	TRBJ2-3	TGTGCCACCAGTGATTCGGGACAGGGCACAGATACGCAGTATTTT	CATSDSGQGTDTQYF
TRBV7-6	TRBD2	-	TRBJ2-1	TGTGCCAGCAGCTCTGATCCTAGCGGGTGGCCGTTCTTC	CASSSDPSGWPFF
TRBV6-1	TRBD2	few	TRBJ2-3	TGTGCCAGCAGTACGACTAGCGGGTATACGCAGTATTTT	CASSTTSGYTQYF
TRBV7-8	-	few	TRBJ2-2	TGTGCCAGCAGCGGGACCGTTGGCGGGACGAACACCGGGGAGCTGTTTTTT	CASSGTVGGTNTGELFF
TRBV20-1	TRBD2	few	TRBJ2-7	TGCAGTGCTAGTAGCGGGAGACGTCGTAACGAGCAGTACTTC	CSASSGRRRNEQYF
TRBV7-6	TRBD1	few	TRBJ1-4	TGTGCCAGCAGCTTAGGGACAGGAACAACTAATGAAAAACTGTTTTTT	CASSLGTGTTNEKLFF
TRBV4-1	-	few	TRBJ1-2	TGCGCCAGCAGCCAACGGGAGGGGGATGGCTACACCTTC	CASSQREGDGYTF
TRBV6-5	-	-	TRBJ2-2	TGTGCCAGCAGTTACTCTTGGGGGTTTGACACCGGGGAGCTGTTTTTT	CASSYSWGFDTGELFF
TRBV20-1	-	many	TRBJ1-1	TGCAGTGCCAGAGTAGGGGGTTGGAAAGCTTTCTTT	CSARVGGWKAFF
TRBV11-3	TRBD2	few	TRBJ2-1	TGTGCCAGCAGCATCGGACTAGCGGGAGTGCAGTTCTTC	CASSIGLAGVQFF
TRBV29-1	-	-	TRBJ2-1	TGCAGCGTTGGCCCCGGATCAAGGCGAGTGGTGAATGAGCAGTTCTTC	CSVGPGSRRVVNEQFF
TRBV7-9	-	-	TRBJ2-3	TGTGCCAGCAGTTTTGAAGCAGATACGCAGTATTTT	CASSFEADTQYF
TRBV5-5	-	many	TRBJ2-1	TGTGCCAGCCTCTACCGGACGGGGTACAATGAGCAGTTCTTC	CASLYRTGYNEQFF
TRBV7-9	TRBD2	-	TRBJ2-3	TGTGCCAGCAGCTCCGGGGTAGCGGGAGTGATTACAGATACGCAGTATTTT	CASSSGVAGVITDTQYF
TRBV29-1	TRBD2	-	TRBJ2-1	TGCAGCGGTAGCGGGGGGGCCAACTACAATGAGCAGTTCTTC	CSGSGGANYNEQFF
TRBV19	-	-	TRBJ2-1	TGTGCCAGTAAGGTGGGAAAGGGCTCCTACAATGAGCAGTTCTTC	CASKVGKGSYNEQFF
TRBV9	-	once	TRBJ2-7	TGTGCCAGCAGCGTAGGAATGGACACCTCCTACGAGCAGTACTTC	CASSVGMDTSYEQYF
TRBV29-1	-	few	TRBJ2-6	TGCAGCGTTGACAGGGGGGACTCTGGGGCCAACGTCCTGACTTTC	CSVDRGDSGANVLTF
TRBV28	-	-	TRBJ2-7	TGTGCCAGCCTGACGTCGGACGGCCCCTACGAGCAGTACTTC	CASLTSDGPYEQYF
TRBV6-1	-	few	TRBJ1-2	TGTGCCAGCCTAAACTTACTTGGAGGGATTTACTATGGCTACACCTTC	CASLNLLGGIYYGYTF
TRBV7-9	-	many	TRBJ1-1	TGTGCCAGCCGCCCCGGCCCTTCGCGAGCTTTCTTT	CASRPGPSRAFF
TRBV15	-	-	TRBJ2-5	TGTGCCACCAGCAGAGTCGAGGGGGGCGGCGGAGAGACCCAGTACTTC	CATSRVEGGGGETQYF
TRBV12-3/TRBV12-4	-	-	TRBJ1-2	TGTGCCAGCAGTCAAAGGATCCTCTATGGCTACACCTTC	CASSQRILYGYTF
TRBV7-7	TRBD2	-	TRBJ2-5	TGTGCTAGCAGCTTAGCGGGAGTTATGGAGACCCAGTACTTC	CASSLAGVMETQYF
TRBV20-1	-	-	TRBJ2-1	TGCAGTGCTAGAGATGCGGCGCTAAGCTCCTACAATGAGCAGTTCTTC	CSARDAALSSYNEQFF
TRBV27	TRBD1	-	TRBJ2-7	TGTGCCAGCAGTTTTCGGCAGGGGGCTATTGACGAGCAGTACTTC	CASSFRQGAIDEQYF
TRBV2	TRBD1	-	TRBJ1-1	TGTGCCAGCGCAGGGGGCCCGAACACTGAAGCTTTCTTT	CASAGGPNTEAFF
TRBV29-1	-	-	TRBJ2-7	TGCAGCGTCCGGCTAGCACGGATCTACGAGCAGTACTTC	CSVRLARIYEQYF
TRBV4-3	-	-	TRBJ2-7	TGCGCCAGCAGCCAAGGTCTCTTAGGCAGCTACGAGCAGTACTTC	CASSQGLLGSYEQYF
TRBV6-6	-	few	TRBJ2-5	TGTGCCAGCAACTTACTGGCGGGCGAGACCCAGTACTTC	CASNLLAGETQYF
TRBV5-1	TRBD1	few	TRBJ1-2	TGCGCCAGCAGCTTGGGACCGGGACAGCAACAACCCTTCTATGGCTACACCTTC	CASSLGPGQQQPFYGYTF
TRBV2	-	-	TRBJ1-4	TGTGCCAGCAGTGAAGAACGGTTTAATGAAAAACTGTTTTTT	CASSEERFNEKLFF
TRBV3-1	TRBD2	few	TRBJ2-3	TGTGCCAGCAGCCGTCGAACTAGCGGGAGGGCAGATACGCAGTATTTT	CASSRRTSGRADTQYF
TRBV2	-	few	TRBJ2-7	TGTGCCAGCAGTGGGGGACACCTAGGCGAGCAGTACTTC	CASSGGHLGEQYF
TRBV6-5	-	few	TRBJ1-2	TGTGCCAGCAGTTACCTCGGACAGTGGGTTGGCTATGGCTACACCTTC	CASSYLGQWVGYGYTF
TRBV28	TRBD1	few	TRBJ2-7	TGTGCCAGCAGTTTTAGAAATTACCGGGACAGGGTATCCTACGAGCAGTACTTC	CASSFRNYRDRVSYEQYF
TRBV5-1	TRBD2	-	TRBJ2-1	TGCGCCAGCAGCACCGGTAGCGGGGGGCTGCTCTTC	CASSTGSGGLLF
TRBV7-2	TRBD1	once	TRBJ1-2	TGTGCCAGCAGCTTAAGACAGGGCGGCAGCTATGGCTACACCTTC	CASSLRQGGSYGYTF
TRBV27	TRBD1	few	TRBJ2-7	TGTGCCAGCATTCCTGGGACAGGGGGCAGGTACGAGCAGTACTTC	CASIPGTGGRYEQYF
TRBV20-1	TRBD2	-	TRBJ2-7	TGCAGTGCTAGATTGCCGGGAGGGGGGGTCTCCTACGAGCAGTACTTC	CSARLPGGGVSYEQYF
TRBV28	-	-	TRBJ1-4	TGTGCCAGCAGTTTAATGCCTCAGGCGGAAAAACTGTTTTTT	CASSLMPQAEKLFF
TRBV19	-	few	TRBJ1-2	TGTGCCAGTAGTACCCCTGGAGGACAGAAAGCTAACTATGGCTACACCTTC	CASSTPGGQKANYGYTF
TRBV11-2	-	few	TRBJ2-2	TGTGCCAGCAGCCCCTTAATACCCGGGGAGCTGTTTTTT	CASSPLIPGELFF
TRBV7-9	-	-	TRBJ2-5	TGTGCCAGCAGCTTAGCTGGGGCGGTAGAGACCCAGTACTTC	CASSLAGAVETQYF
TRBV6-1	TRBD2	-	TRBJ2-3	TGTGCCAGCAGCCGCCCATCTAGCGGCTCTTACACAGATACGCAGTATTTT	CASSRPSSGSYTDTQYF
TRBV3-1	-	-	TRBJ2-5	TGTGCCAGCAGCCCGTTCCGGTTTTCGGGGGTCCAGGAGACCCAGTACTTC	CASSPFRFSGVQETQYF
TRBV12-3/TRBV12-4	-	-	TRBJ2-2	TGTGCCAGCGGCAGATTGGGTCTCTCGAACACCGGGGAGCTGTTTTTT	CASGRLGLSNTGELFF
TRBV12-3/TRBV12-4	TRBD2	-	TRBJ2-1	TGTGCCAGCAATCCTAGCGGGGGGGGTTCCTATGAGCAGTTCTTC	CASNPSGGGSYEQFF
TRBV4-2	-	-	TRBJ2-7	TGTGCCAGCAGCCAAGGTCTAGGCGGCACCTACGAGCAGTACTTC	CASSQGLGGTYEQYF
TRBV7-8	TRBD1	-	TRBJ2-5	TGTGCCAGCAGCTTAGGGGGGACGAGGACAGGGAGGGAGACCCAGTACTTC	CASSLGGTRTGRETQYF
TRBV27	TRBD1	many	TRBJ1-1	TGTGCCAGCAGAACAGGGGCAACTGAAGCTTTCTTT	CASRTGATEAFF
TRBV20-1	-	few	TRBJ2-5	TGCAGTGCCGAGGGCGGTGAGACCCAGTACTTC	CSAEGGETQYF
TRBV20-1	-	few	TRBJ2-3	TGCAGTGCTAGAGACACGTCGGGTAGGACAGATACGCAGTATTTT	CSARDTSGRTDTQYF
TRBV7-9	-	-	TRBJ2-7	TGTGCCAGCGGCCTTGGAGACATAAATTCGAGGCAGTACTTC	CASGLGDINSRQYF
TRBV3-1	-	-	TRBJ2-1	TGTGCCAGCAGCCAAGACGTGGGGGACAATGAGCAGTTCTTC	CASSQDVGDNEQFF